The entry below gives a single T cell receptor beta chain sequence along with its context. Trimming stripped 6 bases from V and 2 bases from J, with 19 bases between. This CDR3 is built from 16 residues. The germline V gene has CDR1 DFQATT and CDR2 SNEGSKA (reference sequence). An input of about 0.5 to 1 ug of RNA was subjected to reverse transcription using random hexamers. TCRdb called the immunoSEQ multiplex PCR reads again in MiXCR, with one record for every CDR3 protein. The table records fewer than 350,000 distinct CDR3 sequences, 65% to 90% of them present only once. The source of the sample is a study of CD8 T cells in Susac syndrome.

This TCR derives from a human donor with multiple sclerosis. Sequencing input: CD8+ T cells from PBMCs. The V gene is TRBV20-1, the J gene TRBJ1-4; D is uncertain. CDR3 DNA sequence: TGCAGTGCAATAGACATCTCAAGGGCGACTAATGAAAAACTGTTTTTT. This gives the protein CSAIDISRATNEKLFF.